The clone carrying this T cell receptor (beta chain) was seen at least ten times. Its antigen is undetermined. Germline lookup yields CDR1 SGHTA and CDR2 FQGNSA. Trimming took off 4 bases at V and 3 bases at J, with 12 bases between the two ends. There are 14 residues in the CDR3. This specimen belongs to a study of neurological immune-mediated disorders. Study context: The study included around 35 multiple sclerosis patients, approximately 30 relapsing-remitting and 3 secondary progressive.

With 10-nucleotide random UMIs, 5'RACE was used to make the cDNA. A single record per CDR3 protein comes from TCRdb applying MiXCR to the 5' RACE reads. The table lists about 120,000 distinct CDR3 sequences, roughly 3.2% of them singletons. Study-wide results and caveats: There was no clinical or MRI feature that was associated with the multiple sclerosis repertoire cluster. The study found no CDR3 amino acid sequences shared by expanded clones across subjects, suggesting private repertoires in all groups.

Sequenced input: PBMCs. The chain employs TRBV7-2 and TRBJ2-5; D remains unclear. The sequence was collected from a woman aged 25 to 39 with multiple sclerosis. CDR3 region: CASSSNIEEETQYF. The CDR3 bases are TGTGCCAGCAGCTCGAACATAGAGGAAGAGACCCAGTACTTC. The full variable domain, rest sourced from reference TRBV7-2 and TRBJ2-5, is GAGVSQSPSNKVTEKGKDVELRCDPISGHTALYWYRQSLGQGLEFLIYFQGNSAPDKSGLPSDRFSAERTGGSVSTLTIQRTQQEDSAVYLCASSSNIEEETQYFGPGTRLLVL.